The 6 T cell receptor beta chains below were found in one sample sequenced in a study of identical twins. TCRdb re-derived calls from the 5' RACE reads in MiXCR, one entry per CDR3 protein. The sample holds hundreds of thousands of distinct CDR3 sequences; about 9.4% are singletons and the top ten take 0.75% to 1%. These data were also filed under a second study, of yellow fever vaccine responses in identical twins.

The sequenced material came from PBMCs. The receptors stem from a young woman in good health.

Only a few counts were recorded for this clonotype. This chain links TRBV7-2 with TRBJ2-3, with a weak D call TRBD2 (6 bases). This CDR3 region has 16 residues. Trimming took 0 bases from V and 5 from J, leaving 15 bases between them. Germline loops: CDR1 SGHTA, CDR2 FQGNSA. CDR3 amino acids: CASSLAFRGTEDTQYF. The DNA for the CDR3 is TGTGCCAGCAGCTTAGCCTTCCGCGGGACGGAAGATACGCAGTATTTT. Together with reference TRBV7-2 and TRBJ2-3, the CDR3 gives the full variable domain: GAGVSQSPSNKVTEKGKDVELRCDPISGHTALYWYRQSLGQGLEFLIYFQGNSAPDKSGLPSDRFSAERTGGSVSTLTIQRTQQEDSAVYLCASSLAFRGTEDTQYFGPGTRLTVL.

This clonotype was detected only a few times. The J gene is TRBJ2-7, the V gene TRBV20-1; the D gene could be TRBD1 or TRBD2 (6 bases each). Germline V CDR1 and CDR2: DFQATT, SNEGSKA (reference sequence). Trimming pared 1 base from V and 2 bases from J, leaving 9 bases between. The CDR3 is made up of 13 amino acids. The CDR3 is CSARVRGPYEQYF. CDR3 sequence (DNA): TGCAGTGCTAGAGTACGGGGGCCCTACGAGCAGTACTTC.

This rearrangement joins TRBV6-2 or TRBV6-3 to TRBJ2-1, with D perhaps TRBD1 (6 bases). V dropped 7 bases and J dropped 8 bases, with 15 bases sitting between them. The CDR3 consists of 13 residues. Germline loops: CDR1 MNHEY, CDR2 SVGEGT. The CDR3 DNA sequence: TGTGCCAGCACTCCCTACAGGGCGGATGAGCAGTTCTTC. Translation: CASTPYRADEQFF.

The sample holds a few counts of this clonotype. This chain's CDR3 is CAISDPTSGAYNEQFF. In DNA, the CDR3 is TGTGCCATCAGTGATCCGACTAGCGGGGCTTACAATGAGCAGTTCTTC. This chain uses TRBV10-3 with TRBJ2-1; TRBD2 matches 11 bases. Germline CDR1 and CDR2: ENHRY and SYGVKD. J was trimmed by 4 bases and V by 3 bases; bases with no gene match: 5. The CDR3 runs to 16 residues.

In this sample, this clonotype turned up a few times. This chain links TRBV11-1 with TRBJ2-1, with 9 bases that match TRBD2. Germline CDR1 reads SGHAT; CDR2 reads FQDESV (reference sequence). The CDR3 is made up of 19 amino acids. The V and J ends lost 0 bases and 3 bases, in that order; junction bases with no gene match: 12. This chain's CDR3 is CASSLARRLAGEIYNEQFF. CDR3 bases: TGTGCCAGCAGCTTAGCGCGGAGATTAGCGGGAGAAATCTACAATGAGCAGTTCTTC.

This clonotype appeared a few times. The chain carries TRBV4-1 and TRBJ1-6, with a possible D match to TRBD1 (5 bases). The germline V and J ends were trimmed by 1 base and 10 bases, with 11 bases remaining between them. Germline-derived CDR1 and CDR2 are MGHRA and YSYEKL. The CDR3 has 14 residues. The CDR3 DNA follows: TGCGCCAGCAGCCAAGGGGACGCCCCGTCACCCCTCCACTTT. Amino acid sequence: CASSQGDAPSPLHF.